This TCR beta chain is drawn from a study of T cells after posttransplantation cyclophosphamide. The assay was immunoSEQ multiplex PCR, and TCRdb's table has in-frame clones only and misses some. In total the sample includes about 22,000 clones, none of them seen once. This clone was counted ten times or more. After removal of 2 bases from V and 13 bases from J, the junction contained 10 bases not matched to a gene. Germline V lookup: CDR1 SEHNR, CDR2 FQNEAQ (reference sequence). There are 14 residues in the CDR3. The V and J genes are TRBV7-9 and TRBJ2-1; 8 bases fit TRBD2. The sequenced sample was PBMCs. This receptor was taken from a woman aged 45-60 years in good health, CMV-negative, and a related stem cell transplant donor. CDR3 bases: TGTGCCAGCAGCTTAAGTATACCAGCGGGGGTCCAGTTCTTC. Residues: CASSLSIPAGVQFF.